These T cell receptor beta chains were read from a single sample in a study of PD-1 blockade in classical Hodgkin lymphoma. Here immunoSEQ multiplex PCR was the method, and the copy in TCRdb shows in-frame clones only, minus some. This sample has roughly 20,000 clones, with 90% found just once. Sequencing was performed on CD4+ T cells from blood. Receptor source: a human donor with classical Hodgkin lymphoma. Both conserved end residues are part of each CDR3. A D gene is named only where the DNA matches it firmly. Some rows have no size entry. The others give once, few or many, or a class for an expanded clone.

v_gene	j_gene	d_gene	abundance	CDR3nt	CDR3aa
TRBV7-2	TRBJ2-5	TRBD2	NA	TGTGCCAGCAGCCAACCGGGGGGTAACCAGTACTTC	CASSQPGGNQYF
TRBV2	TRBJ2-7	NA	NA	TGTGCCAGCAGTGATGAGATGGGTGCCGAGCAGTACTTC	CASSDEMGAEQYF
TRBV2	TRBJ1-1	NA	NA	TGTGCCAGCAGAAGGGACCGAGGAACGGGAGAAGCTTTCTTT	CASRRDRGTGEAFF
TRBV9	TRBJ2-2	NA	NA	TGTGCCAGCAGCCCCTTCGTTCCCGGGGAGCTGTTTTTT	CASSPFVPGELFF
TRBV6-1	TRBJ2-7	TRBD2	NA	TGTGCCAGCAGTGTAGCACCTAGCGGAGCTTACGAGCAGTACTTC	CASSVAPSGAYEQYF
TRBV19	TRBJ1-2	NA	NA	TGTGCCAGTAGTATCCGACAGGCGCGGAGTGGCTACACCTTC	CASSIRQARSGYTF
TRBV6-1	TRBJ1-6	NA	NA	TGTGCCAGCAGCCAATCCCGCAGTAATTATTCACCCCTCCACTTT	CASSQSRSNYSPLHF
TRBV7-9	TRBJ1-2	NA	NA	TGTGCCAGCAGCTTAGATTACGGTCGGAGTTTATATGGCTACACCTTC	CASSLDYGRSLYGYTF
TRBV5-1	TRBJ2-3	NA	NA	TGCGCCAGCAGCTTAGGAGGGCCTCACACAGATACGCAGTATTTT	CASSLGGPHTDTQYF
TRBV21-1	TRBJ2-4	NA	NA	TGTGCCAGCAGCCCAAAGGGAGAACAGTTAGCCAAAAACATTCAGTACTTC	CASSPKGEQLAKNIQYF
TRBV19	TRBJ1-2	TRBD1	NA	TGTGCCAGTTCGCGACAGGGGGGGGAATCTGACTATGGCTACACCTTC	CASSRQGGESDYGYTF
TRBV15	TRBJ1-2	NA	NA	TGTGCCACCAGCAGAGCAGGGTCCGACTATGGCTACACCTTC	CATSRAGSDYGYTF
TRBV29-1	TRBJ2-1	NA	NA	TGCAGCGTTGGGCCGTGGAGTGAGCAGTTCTTC	CSVGPWSEQFF
TRBV5-5	TRBJ2-1	TRBD2	NA	TGTGCCAGCAGGGTGGGACTAGCGGCCTACAATGAGCAGTTCTTC	CASRVGLAAYNEQFF
TRBV5-1	TRBJ1-4	NA	once	TGCGCCAGCAGCTTGGTCCAGTCTTGGGCTAATGAAAAACTGTTTTTT	CASSLVQSWANEKLFF
TRBV5-1	TRBJ2-3	NA	NA	TGCGCCAGCAGCGCCGGCCGAAGCACAGATACGCAGTATTTT	CASSAGRSTDTQYF
TRBV7-6	TRBJ2-5	TRBD2	NA	TGTGCCAGCAGCTCAGGACTAGCGGGCCGGGAGACCCAGTACTTC	CASSSGLAGRETQYF
TRBV19	TRBJ2-7	NA	NA	TGTGCCAGTAGGGCGGTAAGCTCCTACGAGCAGTACTTC	CASRAVSSYEQYF
TRBV6-4	TRBJ1-4	NA	NA	TGTGCCAGCAGGGTTGAGAGTAGCGGAACCCTCGAACATAATGAAAAACTGTTTTTT	CASRVESSGTLEHNEKLFF
TRBV27	TRBJ2-2	TRBD2	once	TGTGCCAGCTCGATAGCGGGAGAGAGCACCGGGGAGCTGTTTTTT	CASSIAGESTGELFF
TRBV6-1	TRBJ1-1	NA	NA	TGTGCCAGTGAACCGGACAGCTACACTGAAGCTTTCTTT	CASEPDSYTEAFF
TRBV28	TRBJ2-1	TRBD1	NA	TGTGCCAGCAGTTTTCTACAGGGGGCAGGATACAATGAGCAGTTCTTC	CASSFLQGAGYNEQFF
TRBV5-8	TRBJ1-6	TRBD1	NA	TGTGCCAGCAGCCTCCGGGACAGGGGTAATTCACCCCTCCACTTT	CASSLRDRGNSPLHF
TRBV15	TRBJ2-5	NA	NA	TGTGCCACCAGCAGAGACAGGGGACATCAAGAGACCCAGTACTTC	CATSRDRGHQETQYF
TRBV4-2	TRBJ1-1	NA	few	TGTGCCAGCAGCCAAGGCGGGAACACTGAAGCTTTCTTT	CASSQGGNTEAFF
TRBV28	TRBJ2-7	TRBD2	NA	TGTGCCAGCAGTTTTGACACTTTACTAGCGGCCGTAAGCGACGAGCAGTACTTC	CASSFDTLLAAVSDEQYF
TRBV4-1	TRBJ2-3	TRBD2	NA	TGCGCCAGCAGCCTGCGGTTCCAGCGGGAGACGGCAGATACGCAGTATTTT	CASSLRFQRETADTQYF